Each of the 5 T cell receptor beta chains below was sequenced from the same sample in a study of PD-1 blockade in classical Hodgkin lymphoma. Time point given: cycle 4 day 1 (C4D1), after 6 weeks of nivolumab. Autologous stem cell transplantation was followed by relapse in every patient, and brentuximab vedotin exposure varied. The data were produced by immunoSEQ multiplex PCR, yet TCRdb's version contains in-frame clones alone and is incomplete. The sample records more than 40,000 clones, nearly 80% being singletons. The specimen was peripheral blood mononuclear cells (PBMCs), collected before the fourth cycle of nivolumab. Source of these receptors: a human donor with classical Hodgkin lymphoma.

This sequence joins TRBV30 and TRBJ2-7, with TRBD2 matching over 9 bases. After removal of 0 bases from V and 0 bases from J, the junction contained 6 bases not matched to a gene. The CDR3 is made up of 16 amino acids. In germline, CDR1 is GTSNPN, CDR2 SVGIG (reference sequence). As DNA, the CDR3 is TGTGCCTGGAGTGTACGGGGTAGCGGGAGCTCCTACGAGCAGTACTTC. This gives the protein CAWSVRGSGSSYEQYF.

For the CDR3, the DNA is TGTGCCAGCAGTCCCCAAGCTCTAAGCTCCTACAATGAGCAGTTCTTC. It translates to CASSPQALSSYNEQFF. The rearrangement joins TRBV27 to TRBJ2-1; no firm D call. This CDR3 is 16 amino acids long. Trimming took 5 bases from V and 0 from J, leaving 14 bases between them. Per the germline V gene, CDR1 is MNHEY and CDR2 is SMNVEV (reference sequence).

The genes are TRBV7-3 and TRBJ2-5, with a tentative D call TRBD1 (6 bases). CDR1 SGHTA and CDR2 FQGTGA come from the germline V gene. The CDR3 contains 15 residues. The germline V and J ends were trimmed by 7 bases and 4 bases, with 19 bases remaining between them. The DNA for the CDR3 is TGTGCCAGCACCCGAGGGGGTGGGGGAATAGAGACCCAGTACTTC. Its protein product is CASTRGGGGIETQYF.

CDR3 region: CASSLSSGGTDTQYF. The DNA of the CDR3 is TGTGCCAGCAGTTTATCTAGCGGGGGTACAGATACGCAGTATTTT. The chain recombines TRBV28 with TRBJ2-3; TRBD2 matches 10 bases. Germline CDR1 and CDR2: MDHEN and SYDVKM. Trimming took 1 base from V and 3 from J; bases not matched to a gene: 1. The CDR3 length is 15 residues.

The chain is built from TRBV28 and TRBJ1-2; no clear D gene. CDR3 length: 14 residues. The V gene's germline CDR1 is MDHEN and CDR2 SYDVKM. Trimming left V 2 bases short and J 7 bases short, with 14 bases between. CDR3 coding DNA: TGTGCCAGCAGTTTAAAGTCCGTCGAGACTGGCTACACCTTC. It is translated as CASSLKSVETGYTF.